The clone carrying this T cell receptor beta chain was found many times. These data come from a study of early T cells in non-severe SARS-CoV-2 infection. Individual cDNA molecules each received unique molecular identifiers attached to them. TCRdb itself ran the 5' RACE reads through MiXCR, one entry per CDR3 protein. The data show tens of thousands of distinct CDR3 sequences, 15% to 18% seen once. The CDR3 loop spans 19 amino acids. The V end was cut by 0 bases, the J end by 2 bases, with 20 bases between. Looked up from germline, CDR1 is LNHNV and CDR2 is YYDKDF (reference sequence). What was sequenced was whole blood. This TCR was recovered from an adult who was a healthcare worker with PCR-confirmed SARS-CoV-2 infection or an uninfected control (not recorded which). The chain couples TRBV15 to TRBJ2-4, with D possibly being TRBD1 or TRBD2 (5 bases each). The CDR3 bases are TGTGCCACCAGCAGAGATGGATGGTGGGACGGAGTGACCAAAAACATTCAGTACTTC. Its translation is CATSRDGWWDGVTKNIQYF.